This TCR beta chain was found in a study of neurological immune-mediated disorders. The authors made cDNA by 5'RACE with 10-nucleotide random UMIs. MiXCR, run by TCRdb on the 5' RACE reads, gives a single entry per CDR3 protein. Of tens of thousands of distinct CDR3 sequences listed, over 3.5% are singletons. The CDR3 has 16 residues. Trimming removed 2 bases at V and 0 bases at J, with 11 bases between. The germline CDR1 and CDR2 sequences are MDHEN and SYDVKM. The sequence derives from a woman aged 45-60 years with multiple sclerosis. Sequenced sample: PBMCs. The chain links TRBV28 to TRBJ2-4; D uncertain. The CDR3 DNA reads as TGTGCCAGCAGTTTAATCAACACCTTAGCCAAAAACATTCAGTACTTC. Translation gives CASSLINTLAKNIQYF. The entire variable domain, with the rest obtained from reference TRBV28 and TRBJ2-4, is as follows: DVKVTQSSRYLVKRTGEKVFLECVQDMDHENMFWYRQDPGLGLRLIYFSYDVKMKEKGDIPEGYSVSREKKERFSLILESASTNQTSMYLCASSLINTLAKNIQYFGAGTRLSVL.